A selection of T cell receptor beta chains follows, all from one sample in a study of cytomegalovirus exposure and HLA in healthy donors. Using immunoSEQ multiplex PCR, the repertoire was profiled, and TCRdb retains in-frame clones only, with some absent. The profile covers about 120,000 clones, with over 6.5% appearing a single time and around 6% taken by the ten largest. The sequenced sample was PBMCs. Source of these receptors: a woman aged 40 to 55 in good health and CMV-seropositive. Each CDR3 is given with its conserved first and last residue. D genes are given only for firm matches. Clone size is shown for a subset of rows, as once, few, many or a class of expanded clone.

D: NA; length: 12; size: few; V: TRBV6-1; J: TRBJ1-5; CDR3: CATTGGPGPQHF; DNA: TGTGCCACCACGGGGGGGCCGGGGCCCCAGCATTTT
D: TRBD1; length: 17; size: few; V: TRBV27; J: TRBJ1-2; CDR3: CASSPQTGGVLMNGYTF; DNA: TGTGCCAGCAGTCCCCAGACAGGGGGTGTCCTAATGAATGGCTACACCTTC
D: NA; length: 13; size: NA; V: TRBV7-9; J: TRBJ1-1; CDR3: CASSESLNTEAFF; DNA: TGTGCCAGCAGCGAAAGCTTGAACACTGAAGCTTTCTTT
D: TRBD2; length: 15; size: NA; V: TRBV4-2; J: TRBJ2-1; CDR3: CASSLGLDSYNEQFF; DNA: TGTGCCAGCAGCCTGGGACTAGACTCCTACAATGAGCAGTTCTTC
D: TRBD1; length: 14; size: NA; V: TRBV5-1; J: TRBJ1-1; CDR3: CASGDRVHNTEAFF; DNA: TGCGCCAGCGGGGACAGAGTCCATAACACTGAAGCTTTCTTT
D: TRBD1; length: 15; size: NA; V: TRBV7-6; J: TRBJ2-1; CDR3: CASSTGTGPYNEQFF; DNA: TGTGCCAGCAGCACCGGGACAGGGCCATACAATGAGCAGTTCTTC
D: TRBD1; length: 17; size: NA; V: TRBV10-1; J: TRBJ1-3; CDR3: CASSRRTGDISGNTIYF; DNA: TGCGCCAGCAGTCGAAGGACAGGGGACATCTCTGGAAACACCATATATTTT
D: NA; length: 16; size: few; V: TRBV5-1; J: TRBJ2-2; CDR3: CASSLDDRPYTGELFF; DNA: TGCGCCAGCAGCTTGGATGACAGGCCATACACCGGGGAGCTGTTTTTT
D: NA; length: 13; size: NA; V: TRBV5-1; J: TRBJ2-3; CDR3: CASSGQGTDTQYF; DNA: TGCGCCAGCAGCGGCCAAGGCACAGATACGCAGTATTTT
D: TRBD1; length: 14; size: few; V: TRBV7-9; J: TRBJ1-5; CDR3: CASGGPTGDQPQHF; DNA: TGTGCCAGCGGGGGCCCGACAGGGGATCAGCCCCAGCATTTT
D: NA; length: 13; size: few; V: TRBV5-4; J: TRBJ1-5; CDR3: CASSLGGDQPQHF; DNA: TGTGCCAGCAGCTTGGGAGGAGATCAGCCCCAGCATTTT
D: TRBD1; length: 13; size: NA; V: TRBV29-1; J: TRBJ2-5; CDR3: CSVATGGEETQYF; DNA: TGCAGCGTCGCAACAGGGGGCGAAGAGACCCAGTACTTC
D: NA; length: 13; size: NA; V: TRBV7-9; J: TRBJ1-1; CDR3: CASSVGANTEAFF; DNA: TGTGCCAGCAGCGTTGGAGCGAACACTGAAGCTTTCTTT
D: NA; length: 15; size: few; V: TRBV5-6; J: TRBJ2-2; CDR3: CASSGAGGNTGELFF; DNA: TGTGCCAGCAGCGGCGCAGGTGGGAACACCGGGGAGCTGTTTTTT
D: TRBD1; length: 15; size: few; V: TRBV6-5; J: TRBJ1-1; CDR3: CASSGQAGMNTEAFF; DNA: TGTGCCAGCAGCGGACAGGCGGGAATGAACACTGAAGCTTTCTTT
D: TRBD1; length: 15; size: few; V: TRBV6-6; J: TRBJ1-1; CDR3: CASPSGRGAATEAFF; DNA: TGTGCCAGCCCCTCGGGCAGGGGGGCCGCCACTGAAGCTTTCTTT
D: NA; length: 12; size: NA; V: TRBV30; J: TRBJ1-5; CDR3: CAWQGLGQPQHF; DNA: TGTGCCTGGCAGGGGTTGGGTCAGCCCCAGCATTTT
D: TRBD2; length: 12; size: few; V: TRBV10-3; J: TRBJ2-3; CDR3: CAIRGGADTQYF; DNA: TGTGCCATCAGGGGGGGGGCAGATACGCAGTATTTT
D: TRBD1; length: 13; size: NA; V: TRBV30; J: TRBJ1-1; CDR3: CAWEGTGYTEAFF; DNA: TGTGCCTGGGAGGGGACAGGGTACACTGAAGCTTTCTTT
D: NA; length: 13; size: NA; V: TRBV6-5; J: TRBJ1-1; CDR3: CASRVRRGTEAFF; DNA: TGTGCCAGCAGAGTGCGAAGGGGCACTGAAGCTTTCTTT
D: NA; length: 14; size: few; V: TRBV27; J: TRBJ2-3; CDR3: CATIFHGATDTQYF; DNA: TGTGCCACCATTTTTCATGGGGCGACAGATACGCAGTATTTT
D: NA; length: 13; size: NA; V: TRBV7-3; J: TRBJ1-1; CDR3: CASSATATAKAFF; DNA: TGTGCCAGCAGCGCGACAGCTACCGCTAAAGCTTTCTTT
D: NA; length: 11; size: NA; V: TRBV19; J: TRBJ2-1; CDR3: CASSSESEQFF; DNA: TGTGCCAGTAGTAGCGAAAGTGAGCAGTTCTTC